This TCR beta chain originates from a study of early T cells in non-severe SARS-CoV-2 infection. Study summary: Whole-blood bulk RNA, unsorted, was sequenced, and chains were unpaired.

This CDR3 has 16 residues. Germline CDR1 DFQATT, CDR2 SNEGSKA (reference sequence). V lost 0 bases and J lost 0; bases outside the gene matches: 4. This clonotype was recorded many times. Its antigen remains unknown. Unique molecular identifiers were added to individual cDNA molecules. TCRdb redid the calling of the 5' RACE reads with MiXCR, one entry per CDR3 protein. The repertoire holds 75,000 to 90,000 distinct CDR3 sequences, roughly 5.7% seen once, with 6.5% to 9% in the top ten. Whole-study results and caveats: Anti-spike CD8 responses were favored by VDJdb matching, which missed private and CD4 specificities.

The sequence derives from an adult who was a healthcare worker with PCR-confirmed SARS-CoV-2 infection or an uninfected control (not recorded which). This rearrangement joins TRBV20-1 to TRBJ1-1; 10 positions match TRBD1. The sequencing input was whole blood. The CDR3, as DNA: TGCAGTGCTAGAGATTTGACAGGGGGCATGAACACTGAAGCTTTCTTT. As protein: CSARDLTGGMNTEAFF.